The 32 T cell receptor beta chains below all came from one sample that was sequenced in a study of control samples from healthy donors and cancer patients. Produced via immunoSEQ multiplex PCR; TCRdb's table is partial and in-frame only. The sample includes under 200,000 clones, approximately 94% seen only once; the top ten take about 9.3%. The material sequenced was blood. The receptors were sampled from a woman aged 40 to 50 in good health.

This sequence joins TRBV27 and TRBJ1-5; the D gene is possibly TRBD1 (5 bases). Trimming took 8 bases from V and 5 from J, leaving 22 bases between them. This CDR3 has 16 amino acids. Looked up from germline, CDR1 is MNHEY and CDR2 is SMNVEV (reference sequence). CDR3 loop: CASAPLGAEIHQPQHF. The CDR3 DNA sequence: TGTGCCAGCGCCCCCCTTGGGGCAGAGATACATCAGCCCCAGCATTTT.

Comments on this clone: One junction end does not reproduce the germline sequence, and a read error may be involved. V usage is TRBV7-7 and J usage is TRBJ2-2; D perhaps matches TRBD2 (6 bases). CDR1 is SSHAT, CDR2 FNYEAQ, per germline (reference sequence). The CDR3 loop spans 13 amino acids. CDR3 residues: CASSPSVTGELFF. The CDR3 nucleotides read TGTGCTAGCAGCCCTAGCGTCACCGGGGAGCTGTTTTTT.

V usage is TRBV7-6 and J usage is TRBJ2-1, with 9 bases matching TRBD1. The CDR3 covers 16 residues. Germline V lookup: CDR1 SGHVS, CDR2 FNYEAQ. The V and J ends lost 4 bases and 11 bases, in that order; junction bases with no gene match: 15. The CDR3 DNA reads TGTGCCAGCAGCTCCATCCCCGGGACAGGGACCTCGAAGCAGTTCTTC. Its translation: CASSSIPGTGTSKQFF.

This rearrangement joins TRBV27 to TRBJ2-5; no clear D. The CDR3 is made up of 14 amino acids. V dropped 4 bases and J dropped 5 bases, with 14 bases sitting between them. Germline-derived CDR1 and CDR2 are MNHEY and SMNVEV (reference sequence). CDR3 in DNA: TGTGCCAGCAGTTCCATCAGGAGTCGCGAGACCCAGTACTTC. It specifies CASSSIRSRETQYF.

This clone was observed a single time. The chain links TRBV25-1 to TRBJ2-3; 10 positions match TRBD2. CDR3 size: 17 residues. J lost 1 base, V lost 5 bases, and 9 bases had no gene match. Germline V CDR1 and CDR2: MGHDK, SYGVNS. The CDR3, as DNA: TGTGCCAGCAGTTTCCGAACCCTAGCGGGAGGCACAGATACGCAGTATTTT. Its protein is CASSFRTLAGGTDTQYF.

The J gene is TRBJ2-1, the V gene TRBV30, with no clear D. The V gene's germline CDR1 is GTSNPN and CDR2 SVGIG (reference sequence). With 0 bases removed from V and 3 bases from J, the gap between germline ends came to 0 bases. CDR3 length: 11 amino acids. The CDR3 spells CAWSVYNEQFF. DNA for the CDR3: TGTGCCTGGAGTGTCTACAATGAGCAGTTCTTC.

This chain's CDR3 is CASQGLEREQYF. The CDR3 DNA reads TGTGCCAGCCAGGGGCTTGAGAGGGAGCAGTACTTC. V gene TRBV2 combines with J gene TRBJ2-7, with D perhaps matching TRBD1 (6 bases). Germline CDR1 SNHLY, CDR2 FYNNEI. The CDR3 contains 12 residues. Deletions cut 8 bases from V and 7 bases from J, with 15 bases between. The full variable domain, rest sourced from reference TRBV2 and TRBJ2-7, is EPEVTQTPSHQVTQMGQEVILRCVPISNHLYFYWYRQILGQKVEFLVSFYNNEISEKSEIFDDQFSVERPDGSNFTLKIRSTKLEDSAMYFCASQGLEREQYFGPGTRLTVT.

This chain links TRBV9 with TRBJ2-5; 7 bases are shared with TRBD1. V gave up 0 bases and J gave up 4 bases; unmatched junction bases: 0. The length of the CDR3 is 13 residues. CDR1 SGDLS and CDR2 YYNGEE come from the germline V gene. CDR3 nucleotides: TGTGCCAGCAGCGTAGGACAGGGAGAGACCCAGTACTTC. Translating it yields CASSVGQGETQYF.

J is TRBJ1-4 and V is TRBV7-2, with D perhaps TRBD1 (5 bases). Looked up from germline, CDR1 is SGHTA and CDR2 is FQGNSA. Trimming pared 1 base from V and 3 bases from J, leaving 9 bases between. The CDR3 runs to 15 residues. CDR3 loop: CASSLDDRSNEKLFF. The CDR3 DNA reads as TGTGCCAGCAGCTTAGATGACAGATCTAATGAAAAACTGTTTTTT.

V usage is TRBV5-1 and J usage is TRBJ1-1, with D perhaps matching TRBD1 (5 bases). V shed 4 bases and J shed 1 base, with 11 bases lying between them. Germline loops: CDR1 SGHRS, CDR2 YFSETQ. This CDR3 is built from 14 residues. CDR3 sequence reads: CASSPGPGNTEAFF. CDR3 DNA sequence: TGCGCCAGCAGCCCGGGGCCAGGGAACACTGAAGCTTTCTTT.

The rearrangement uses TRBV9 and TRBJ1-3; the D is unclear. The CDR3 consists of 16 residues. Germline V CDR1 and CDR2: SGDLS, YYNGEE. Deletions cut 2 bases from V and 0 bases from J, with 12 bases between. The chain's CDR3 is CASSVAGVLSGNTIYF. In nucleotides, the CDR3 is TGTGCCAGCAGCGTTGCAGGTGTACTCTCTGGAAACACCATATATTTT.

The V call is TRBV7-9, the J call TRBJ2-3, with unresolved D. Germline lookup yields CDR1 SEHNR and CDR2 FQNEAQ (reference sequence). Trimming took off 4 bases at V and 3 bases at J, with 14 bases between the two ends. The CDR3 has 15 residues. The CDR3 nucleotides are TGTGCCAGCAGCTCCCCCCCTGTCGCAACAGATACGCAGTATTTT. Its protein is CASSSPPVATDTQYF.

The rearrangement joins TRBV7-9 to TRBJ2-7; 8 nucleotides align to TRBD1. The CDR3 contains 12 residues. Looked up from germline, CDR1 is SEHNR and CDR2 is FQNEAQ (reference sequence). Trimming at V came to 3 bases and at J to 13 bases, leaving 8 bases not matched to a gene. The CDR3 DNA reads TGTGCCAGCAGCTTGGGGACAGGTTTTTTTTACTTC. This translates into CASSLGTGFFYF.

This clone was observed a handful of times. V usage is TRBV3-1 (or the pseudogene TRBV3-2) and J usage is TRBJ1-6; D is possibly TRBD1 (5 bases). The germline V gene encodes CDR1 LGHDT and CDR2 YNNKEL (reference sequence). Trimming cost V 4 bases and J 0 bases, with 16 bases left between them. There are 18 residues in the CDR3. The CDR3 spells CASSPGLGGSSYNSPLHF. The CDR3 DNA reads as TGTGCCAGCAGCCCCGGACTGGGGGGGAGCTCCTATAATTCACCCCTCCACTTT.

CDR3 in amino acids: CASSVDRAAYGYTF. The CDR3 nucleotides read TGTGCCAGCAGTGTTGATCGGGCGGCTTATGGCTACACCTTC. The rearrangement links TRBV25-1 to TRBJ1-2, with D uncertain. This CDR3 has 14 amino acids. Per germline, CDR1 MGHDK and CDR2 SYGVNS. Trimming shortened V by 4 bases and J by 5 bases, and 14 bases separated the two germline ends.

With respect to this clone: It is unclear where the CDR3 begins or ends on the DNA, so no DNA is shown, and the CDR3 is as TCRdb lists it. This chain links TRBV29-1 with TRBJ1-2. Germline V gives CDR1 SQVTM, CDR2 ANQGSEA. The CDR3 is 12 amino acids in total, end residues counted. The CDR3 loop reads CSANSIVGAGTF.

A few counts support this clone. The V gene is TRBV5-1, the J gene TRBJ2-5, with TRBD2 identical over 11 bases. The CDR3 consists of 15 residues. CDR1 is SGHRS and CDR2 is YFSETQ in the germline V gene. Trimming took 2 bases from V and 4 from J; bases not matched to a gene: 4. CDR3 protein: CASSLLAGAGETQYF. In DNA, the CDR3 is TGCGCCAGCAGCTTACTAGCGGGAGCGGGAGAGACCCAGTACTTC.

The V call is TRBV20-1, the J call TRBJ1-1; D is perhaps TRBD1 (6 bases). Per germline, CDR1 DFQATT and CDR2 SNEGSKA (reference sequence). Trimming left V 3 bases short and J 0 bases short, with 8 bases between. The CDR3 has 13 amino acids. This CDR3 is CSASRGLNTEAFF. The CDR3 DNA reads as TGCAGTGCTAGTCGGGGGCTGAACACTGAAGCTTTCTTT.

The chain recombines TRBV7-9 with TRBJ2-3, with 7 bases lining up with TRBD2. Germline CDR1 reads SEHNR; CDR2 reads FQNEAQ (reference sequence). CDR3 size: 15 residues. Trimming at V came to 3 bases and at J to 6 bases, leaving 9 bases not matched to a gene. CDR3 sequence (DNA): TGTGCCAGCAGCTTCGGACTAGTCGGATCGGATACGCAGTATTTT. Translation gives CASSFGLVGSDTQYF. The full variable domain, completed using reference TRBV7-9 and TRBJ2-3, is DTGVSQNPRHKITKRGQNVTFRCDPISEHNRLYWYRQTLGQGPEFLTYFQNEAQLEKSRLLSDRFSAERPKGSFSTLEIQRTEQGDSAMYLCASSFGLVGSDTQYFGPGTRLTVL.

This CDR3 reads CASSPATDTQYF. The CDR3 DNA follows: TGTGCCAGCTCACCCGCCACAGATACGCAGTATTTT. The chain recombines TRBV18 with TRBJ2-3; no definite D call. V lost 3 bases and J lost 2, with 3 bases in between. This CDR3 comprises 12 residues. Per the germline V gene, CDR1 is KGHSH and CDR2 is LQKENI.

The chain is built from TRBV6-5 and TRBJ1-3; D is possibly TRBD1 (5 bases). Germline values: CDR1 MNHEY, CDR2 SVGAGI. V lost 2 bases and J 0 bases, leaving 8 bases between the germline ends. The CDR3 runs to 15 residues. The DNA for the CDR3 is TGTGCCAGCAGTTACGGGGGGATCTCTGGAAACACCATATATTTT. As protein: CASSYGGISGNTIYF.

The chain's CDR3 is CASSIRGQQLYSGYTF. As DNA, the CDR3 is TGTGCCAGTAGTATAAGGGGCCAGCAACTCTATAGTGGCTACACCTTC. The chain joins TRBV19 to TRBJ1-2, with a weak D call TRBD1 (5 bases). Germline-derived CDR1 and CDR2 are LNHDA and SQIVND (reference sequence). V lost 2 bases, J lost 7 bases, and 20 bases lay in between. The CDR3 consists of 16 residues.

The chain joins TRBV5-5 to TRBJ2-3; TRBD2 aligns across 10 bases. From germline, CDR1 is SGHKS and CDR2 YYEKEE (reference sequence). The V and J ends lost 4 bases and 7 bases, in that order; junction bases with no gene match: 12. This CDR3 is built from 16 residues. The CDR3 DNA follows: TGTGCCAGCAGCCCCTCTAGCGGGAGAGGTGTAAATACGCAGTATTTT. This translates into CASSPSSGRGVNTQYF.

The J gene is TRBJ1-2, the V gene TRBV29-1, with D perhaps TRBD1 (6 bases). Germline loops: CDR1 SQVTM, CDR2 ANQGSEA. The CDR3 is 11 amino acids. Trimming pared 6 bases from V and 12 bases from J, leaving 17 bases between. The CDR3 reads CSVDNRVENTF. The DNA for the CDR3 is TGCAGCGTGGATAACAGGGTGGAGAACACCTTC.

The V gene is TRBV10-3, the J gene TRBJ2-7; 11 bases line up with TRBD1. The length of the CDR3 is 14 residues. V lost 6 bases, J lost 4 bases, and 5 bases stayed unmatched. CDR1 is ENHRY and CDR2 is SYGVKD in the germline V gene. CDR3 in amino acids: CAIRHGTGGYEQYF. In DNA, the CDR3 is TGTGCCATCAGGCACGGGACAGGGGGATACGAGCAGTACTTC.

The rearrangement uses TRBV28 and TRBJ1-1; D remains ambiguous. Germline CDR1 MDHEN, CDR2 SYDVKM. Trimming took off 11 bases at V and 0 bases at J, with 7 bases between the two ends. This CDR3 region has 11 residues. The DNA of the CDR3 is TGTGCCGTACGGATGAACACTGAAGCTTTCTTT. Its protein product is CAVRMNTEAFF.

This clone was detected only once. Other DNA variants within this sample encode the same CDR3. This sequence joins TRBV5-1 and TRBJ2-5; D unclear. The CDR3 runs 13 residues. V shed 0 bases and J shed 2 bases, with 5 bases lying between them. The germline CDR1 and CDR2 sequences are SGHRS and YFSETQ. Here the CDR3 reads CASSLDTQETQYF. CDR3 in DNA: TGCGCCAGCAGCTTGGATACACAAGAGACCCAGTACTTC. The full variable domain, with the rest looked up from reference TRBV5-1 and TRBJ2-5, is KAGVTQTPRYLIKTRGQQVTLSCSPISGHRSVSWYQQTPGQGLQFLFEYFSETQRNKGNFPGRFSGRQFSNSRSEMNVSTLELGDSALYLCASSLDTQETQYFGPGTRLLVL.

This chain uses TRBV28 with TRBJ1-4; D ambiguous. Trimming removed 5 bases at V and 0 bases at J, with 16 bases between. CDR1 is MDHEN and CDR2 is SYDVKM in the germline V gene. The CDR3 runs to 17 residues. The CDR3 protein is CASSLEVARSTNEKLFF. In DNA form, the CDR3 reads TGTGCCAGCAGTCTAGAAGTTGCGAGATCAACTAATGAAAAACTGTTTTTT.

The J gene is TRBJ1-5, the V gene TRBV5-6; no reliable D call. Germline CDR1 is SGHDT and CDR2 is YYEEEE. The CDR3 has 13 residues. Trimming cost V 0 bases and J 6 bases, with 7 bases left between them. The DNA for the CDR3 is TGTGCCAGCAGCTTGGCCGGCTCTCAGCCCCAGCATTTT. Encoded protein: CASSLAGSQPQHF.

The chain is built from TRBV30 and TRBJ2-3, with TRBD2 identical over 8 bases. This CDR3 comprises 19 residues. V trimming: 0 bases; J trimming: 0 bases; junction bases outside the gene matches: 14. CDR1 and CDR2 (germline): GTSNPN, SVGIG (reference sequence). The CDR3 nucleotides read TGTGCCTGGAGTGTAGAATATAGTTTGACTAGCGTTAGCACAGATACGCAGTATTTT. This gives the protein CAWSVEYSLTSVSTDTQYF.

The chain joins TRBV4-1 to TRBJ1-3, with 9 bases fitting TRBD1. J lost 2 bases, V lost 3 bases, and 5 bases had no gene match. Germline CDR1 MGHRA, CDR2 YSYEKL. CDR3 length equals 16 residues. This chain's CDR3 is CASSQITGGTGNTIYF. CDR3 DNA: TGCGCCAGCAGCCAGATTACAGGGGGCACTGGAAACACCATATATTTT.

This rearrangement joins TRBV6-4 to TRBJ1-2; D ambiguous. The CDR3 extends over 14 amino acids. Germline CDR1 is MRHNA and CDR2 is SNTAGT. The V gene lost 0 bases and the J gene lost 4 bases, with 9 bases spanning the gap. The CDR3 DNA reads TGTGCCAGCAGTGACTCGACGGGGAGCTATGGCTACACCTTC. Amino acid sequence: CASSDSTGSYGYTF.